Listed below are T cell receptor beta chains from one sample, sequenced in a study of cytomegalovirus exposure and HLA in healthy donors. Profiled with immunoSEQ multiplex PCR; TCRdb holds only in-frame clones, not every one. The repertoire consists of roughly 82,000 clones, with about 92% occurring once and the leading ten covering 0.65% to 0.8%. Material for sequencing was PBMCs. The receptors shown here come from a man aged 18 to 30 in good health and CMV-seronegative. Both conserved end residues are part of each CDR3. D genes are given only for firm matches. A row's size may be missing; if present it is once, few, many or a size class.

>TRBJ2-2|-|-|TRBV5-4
CASRSTGTQNTGELFF
TGTGCCAGCAGAAGCACCGGGACACAGAACACCGGGGAGCTGTTTTTT
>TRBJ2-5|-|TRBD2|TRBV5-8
CASSLPSGQETQYF
TGTGCCAGCAGCTTGCCTAGCGGCCAAGAGACCCAGTACTTC
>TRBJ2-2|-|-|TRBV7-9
CASSLALNTGELFF
TGTGCCAGCAGCTTAGCTCTGAACACCGGGGAGCTGTTTTTT
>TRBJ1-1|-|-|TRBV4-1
CASSPRHETLNTEAFF
TGCGCCAGCAGCCCACGACATGAAACTTTGAACACTGAAGCTTTCTTT
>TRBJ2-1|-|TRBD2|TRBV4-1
CASSQAPPGRGGYNEQFF
TGCGCCAGCAGCCAAGCTCCCCCAGGGCGGGGGGGATACAATGAGCAGTTCTTC
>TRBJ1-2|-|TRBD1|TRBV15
CATSRQGALGYGYTF
TGTGCCACCAGCAGACAGGGGGCGCTTGGCTATGGCTACACCTTC
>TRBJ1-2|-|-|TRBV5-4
CASSLKQGTYGYTF
TGTGCCAGCAGCTTGAAACAGGGCACCTATGGCTACACCTTC
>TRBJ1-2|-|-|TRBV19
CASSISHREGYYGYTF
TGTGCCAGTAGTATTTCTCACCGGGAGGGGTACTATGGCTACACCTTC
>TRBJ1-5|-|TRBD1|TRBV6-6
CASSYGNDRANQPQHF
TGTGCCAGCAGTTACGGAAACGACAGGGCAAATCAGCCCCAGCATTTT
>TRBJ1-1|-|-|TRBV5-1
CASSPAGEPTEAFF
TGCGCCAGCAGCCCTGCCGGGGAGCCCACTGAAGCTTTCTTT
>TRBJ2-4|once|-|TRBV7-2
CASSFNSGGDIQYF
TGTGCCAGCAGCTTCAACTCAGGAGGGGACATTCAGTACTTC
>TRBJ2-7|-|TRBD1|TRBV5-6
CASSPYRGLYEQYF
TGTGCCAGCAGCCCGTACAGGGGGCTCTACGAGCAGTACTTC
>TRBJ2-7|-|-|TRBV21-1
CASSGAGGWREQYF
TGTGCCAGCAGCGGGGCGGGAGGCTGGCGCGAGCAGTACTTC
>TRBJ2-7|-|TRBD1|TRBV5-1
CASSGPGQGPYEQYF
TGCGCCAGCAGCGGACCGGGACAGGGACCTTACGAGCAGTACTTC
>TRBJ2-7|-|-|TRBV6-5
CASVDTYEQYF
TGTGCCAGCGTGGACACTTACGAGCAGTACTTC